These 21 T cell receptor beta chains came from one sample sequenced in a study of Ad26.COV2.S vaccination and SARS-CoV-2 variants. Assay used: immunoSEQ multiplex PCR; TCRdb lists only in-frame clones, some missing. The sample lists roughly 320,000 clones; roughly 87% were seen once. As for treatment: 15 to 20 received Ad26.COV2.S at low or high dose, single or two shots; 5 received placebo; per-sample allocation not given. Collection of samples fell on day 63 after the first vaccine or placebo injection. The sample consisted of peripheral blood, taken in a trial of Ad26.COV2.S vaccine versus placebo. The receptors derive from a person aged 18-60 years who received the Ad26.COV2.S COVID-19 vaccine or a placebo.

This clone was detected only once. The rearrangement joins TRBV13 to TRBJ1-1; TRBD1 matches 9 bases. The CDR3 is made up of 15 amino acids. Germline lookup yields CDR1 PRHDT and CDR2 FYEKMQ (reference sequence). V dropped 5 bases and J dropped 5; count of bases not matched to a gene: 9. CDR3 residues: CASSITGGRGTEAFF. CDR3 sequence (DNA): TGTGCCAGCAGCATCACAGGGGGCAGGGGAACTGAAGCTTTCTTT.

This clone has only a few counts. V is TRBV4-1 and J is TRBJ2-7, with D possibly being TRBD2 (5 bases). The CDR3 runs to 15 residues. V lost 0 bases and J 4 bases, leaving 13 bases between the germline ends. CDR1 MGHRA and CDR2 YSYEKL come from the germline V gene. The DNA of the CDR3 is TGCGCCAGCAGCCAAGAATCACTAGTGGGTTACGAGCAGTACTTC. Its protein is CASSQESLVGYEQYF.

This chain links TRBV6-5 with TRBJ1-1, with TRBD1 as a possible D gene (5 bases). V lost 8 bases and J lost 7, with 14 bases in between. Germline assignment: CDR1 MNHEY and CDR2 SVGAGI. The CDR3 totals 12 residues. The CDR3 here is CASGRGYGEAFF. The CDR3 coding sequence is TGTGCCAGCGGTAGGGGTTACGGTGAAGCTTTCTTT.

The chain carries TRBV9 and TRBJ2-2; perhaps D is TRBD1 or TRBD2 (6 bases each). The CDR3 has 16 residues. Germline V gene data show CDR1 as SGDLS and CDR2 as YYNGEE. Trimming removed 3 bases from V and 2 bases from J, with 14 bases in between. CDR3 sequence reads: CASSASGGPNTGELFF. In DNA, the CDR3 is TGTGCCAGCAGCGCCTCCGGGGGCCCCAACACCGGGGAGCTGTTTTTT.

The CDR3 nucleotides read TGTGCCAGCAGTGAAACCCCTTCGAATGAGCAGTTCTTC. Translation: CASSETPSNEQFF. V gene TRBV2 combines with J gene TRBJ2-1; D ambiguous. With 2 bases removed from V and 7 bases from J, the gap between germline ends came to 9 bases. Germline-derived CDR1 and CDR2 are SNHLY and FYNNEI. The CDR3 loop spans 13 amino acids.

The V and J genes are TRBV5-1 and TRBJ1-4; tentative D call: TRBD1 (5 bases). In germline, CDR1 is SGHRS, CDR2 YFSETQ. The length of the CDR3 is 14 residues. V was trimmed by 0 bases and J by 8 bases, leaving 11 bases between them. In DNA, the CDR3 is TGCGCCAGCAGCTTGGGTAGGGGCGGCGAAAAACTGTTTTTT. This gives the protein CASSLGRGGEKLFF.

The J gene is TRBJ1-5, the V gene TRBV6-6, with 8 bases matching TRBD1. V dropped 4 bases and J dropped 6; count of bases not matched to a gene: 8. Germline values: CDR1 MNHNY, CDR2 SVGAGI (reference sequence). CDR3 size: 15 residues. CDR3 region: CASSFRTGWGQPQHF. CDR3 DNA: TGTGCCAGCAGTTTCCGGACAGGGTGGGGTCAGCCCCAGCATTTT.

Turning to this clone: This sample includes further DNA sequences coding for the same CDR3. V and J are TRBV3-1 (or the pseudogene TRBV3-2) and TRBJ1-2; D remains ambiguous. Germline V lookup: CDR1 LGHDT, CDR2 YNNKEL (reference sequence). The ends were cut back, 0 bases at V and 5 bases at J, with 4 bases in the middle. The CDR3 spans 12 residues. The CDR3 region has the DNA TGTGCCAGCAGCCAAGAGGAGTATGGCTACACCTTC. Residues: CASSQEEYGYTF.

The V gene is TRBV18, the J gene TRBJ2-7; D uncertain. Trimming stripped 2 bases from V and 3 bases from J, with 8 bases between. The CDR3 totals 13 residues. The germline CDR1 and CDR2 sequences are KGHSH and LQKENI. CDR3 loop: CASSPGSDYEQYF. In DNA form, the CDR3 reads TGTGCCAGCTCACCAGGGTCGGACTACGAGCAGTACTTC.

V usage is TRBV15 and J usage is TRBJ2-1; 8 nucleotides line up with TRBD1. This CDR3 has 16 residues. V lost 1 base and J lost 5; bases outside the gene matches: 7. CDR1 LNHNV and CDR2 YYDKDF come from the germline V gene (reference sequence). For the CDR3, the DNA is TGTGCCACCAGCAGAGGTGTTCAGGGGGCGAACAATGAGCAGTTCTTC. Translated: CATSRGVQGANNEQFF.

The chain employs TRBV4-3 and TRBJ2-1; the D is unclear. The CDR3 contains 12 residues. Germline V gives CDR1 LGHNA, CDR2 YSLEER. V was clipped by 0 bases and J by 8 bases, with 5 bases between them. The CDR3 DNA is TGCGCCAGCAGCCAAGATCGGGATGAGCAGTTCTTC. It specifies CASSQDRDEQFF.

The genes are TRBV5-1 and TRBJ1-1; D may be TRBD1 (6 bases). This CDR3 spans 11 amino acids. Trimming took off 3 bases at V and 8 bases at J, with 8 bases between the two ends. CDR1 and CDR2 (germline): SGHRS, YFSETQ. The CDR3 DNA reads as TGCGCCAGCAGCTGGGGGGCCGAAGCTTTCTTT. This encodes CASSWGAEAFF.

This clone was detected only once. The V call is TRBV4-1, the J call TRBJ2-1, with 8 bases fitting TRBD1. V lost 3 bases to trimming and J lost 4 bases; unmatched junction nucleotides: 11. The V gene's germline CDR1 is MGHRA and CDR2 YSYEKL. The CDR3 has 17 residues. The CDR3 DNA reads TGCGCCAGCAGCCACCCCGGACAGGGAAGGGGATACAATGAGCAGTTCTTC. Translation: CASSHPGQGRGYNEQFF.

J is TRBJ2-7 and V is TRBV10-3, with 11 nucleotides matching TRBD2. The V gene end was trimmed by 3 bases and the J gene end by 9 bases; junction bases not matched to a gene: 13. The CDR3 totals 16 residues. Per germline, CDR1 ENHRY and CDR2 SYGVKD. CDR3 sequence reads: CAISDLTSGNLRGQYF. CDR3 nucleotides: TGTGCCATCAGTGATTTGACTAGCGGGAACCTACGAGGGCAGTACTTC.

On this clone itself: One junction end disagrees with the germline gene, perhaps due to a read error. This rearrangement joins TRBV7-7 to TRBJ2-2, with no clear D. Germline V gene lookup returns CDR1 SSHAT and CDR2 FNYEAQ (reference sequence). CDR3 length: 15 amino acids. The CDR3, as DNA: TGTGCTAGCAGCTTAGTGGCCAGAAACACCGGGGAGCTGTTTTTT. It encodes CASSLVARNTGELFF.

The J gene is TRBJ1-6, the V gene TRBV7-9; D remains ambiguous. V was cut by 4 bases and J by 11 bases, with 18 bases left in between. From germline, CDR1 is SEHNR and CDR2 FQNEAQ (reference sequence). The CDR3 totals 15 residues. CDR3: CASSSEDGGLPPLHF. The CDR3 DNA reads as TGTGCCAGCAGCTCAGAAGACGGAGGCTTGCCACCCCTCCACTTT.

The genes are TRBV5-3 and TRBJ2-7; 8 nucleotides line up with TRBD2. TRBV5-3 falls under the ORF class, with uncertain function. CDR3 length: 16 amino acids. V was clipped by 4 bases and J by 2 bases; unmatched bases: 11. The CDR3 DNA reads TGTGCCAGAAGCCCCAGCGTTGGACTAGCTCCCTACGAGCAGTACTTC. Translation gives CARSPSVGLAPYEQYF.

This clone occurred once. The J gene is TRBJ2-1, the V gene TRBV11-2; 11 bases are shared with TRBD2. CDR3 size: 15 residues. Losses at the gene ends were 1 base for V and 7 bases for J; bases not matched to a gene: 3. The germline V gene encodes CDR1 SGHAT and CDR2 FQNNGV. The CDR3 spells CASSLGLAGINEQFF. CDR3 DNA sequence: TGTGCCAGCAGCTTAGGACTAGCGGGGATTAATGAGCAGTTCTTC.

V and J are TRBV6-5 and TRBJ1-2; 7 bases line up with TRBD1. CDR3 length equals 13 residues. Trimming at V came to 6 bases and at J to 7 bases, leaving 8 bases not matched to a gene. Per the germline V gene, CDR1 is MNHEY and CDR2 is SVGAGI. The CDR3 nucleotides read TGTGCCAGCAGCCCCTCGACAGGGTCTGGCTACACCTTC. Encoded protein: CASSPSTGSGYTF.

This chain uses TRBV12-3 or TRBV12-4 with TRBJ2-7; D call uncertain. The CDR3 is made up of 13 amino acids. The V and J ends lost 3 bases and 4 bases respectively, with 10 bases between them. The CDR3 coding sequence is TGTGCCAGCAGTTTCCCTGCTCGATACGAGCAGTACTTC. The encoded protein is CASSFPARYEQYF.

The rearrangement uses TRBV7-3 and TRBJ2-3, with D hard to call. Trimming removed 3 bases from V and 2 bases from J, with 6 bases in between. The germline gives CDR1 SGHTA, CDR2 FQGTGA. The CDR3 covers 13 residues. CDR3 sequence reads: CASSFRITDTQYF. The DNA of the CDR3 is TGTGCCAGCAGCTTTCGGATCACAGATACGCAGTATTTT.